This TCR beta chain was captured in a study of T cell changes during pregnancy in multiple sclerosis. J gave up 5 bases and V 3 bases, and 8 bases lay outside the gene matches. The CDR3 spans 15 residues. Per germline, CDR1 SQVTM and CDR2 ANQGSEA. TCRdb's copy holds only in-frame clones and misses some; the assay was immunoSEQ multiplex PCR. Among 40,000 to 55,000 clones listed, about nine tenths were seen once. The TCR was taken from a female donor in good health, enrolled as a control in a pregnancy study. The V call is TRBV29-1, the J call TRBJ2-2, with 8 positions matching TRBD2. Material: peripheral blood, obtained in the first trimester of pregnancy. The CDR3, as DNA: TGCAGCGTTGATGTGTCTAGCGGGTCGACCGGGGAGCTGTTTTTT. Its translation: CSVDVSSGSTGELFF.